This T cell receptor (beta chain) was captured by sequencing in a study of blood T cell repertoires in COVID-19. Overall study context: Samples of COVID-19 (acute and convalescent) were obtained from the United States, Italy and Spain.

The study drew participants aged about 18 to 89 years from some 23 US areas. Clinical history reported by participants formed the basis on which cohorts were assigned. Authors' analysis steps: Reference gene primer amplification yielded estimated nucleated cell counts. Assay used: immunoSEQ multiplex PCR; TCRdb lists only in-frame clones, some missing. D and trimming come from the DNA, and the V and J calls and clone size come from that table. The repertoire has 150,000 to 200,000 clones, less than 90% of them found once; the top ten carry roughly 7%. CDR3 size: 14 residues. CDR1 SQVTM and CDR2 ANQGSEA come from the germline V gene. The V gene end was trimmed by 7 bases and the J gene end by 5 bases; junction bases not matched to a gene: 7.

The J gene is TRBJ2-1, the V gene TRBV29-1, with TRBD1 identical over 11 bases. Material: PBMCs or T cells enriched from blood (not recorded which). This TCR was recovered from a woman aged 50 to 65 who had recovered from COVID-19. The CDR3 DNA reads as TGCAGCGCGGGACAGGGGGGAACCAACAATGAGCAGTTCTTC. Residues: CSAGQGGTNNEQFF.